This TCR beta chain was identified in a study of blood T cell repertoires in COVID-19 (dated by TCRdb to 2018 to 2021). For the study in its entirety: Samples covering the acute and convalescent phases of COVID-19 were provided by collaborators in the United States, Italy and Spain. The material from the prospective study consisted of cDNA or gDNA derived from T cells, B-cell-depleted T cells, or PBMCs. Subjects who had been exposed to COVID-19, were actively infected with it, or had recovered from it provided the deeply sampled blood TCRbeta repertoires that made up the dataset. The repertoires were released in a freely available public database meant as a resource for research on the immune response to SARS-CoV-2. The samples were drawn from the first 160 participants of the ongoing ImmuneRACE study and from about 1,200 subjects provided by 6 global collaborators. Sample metadata almost always included a de-identified subject ID, COVID-19 status, age in years and sex. Where available, HLA class I and class II types were obtained from metadata supplied by the sample provider rather than from assay-based typing. Overall study results and their limits: How much clinical and demographic metadata was included differed by source and by participant, and the metadata was provided uncurated.

TCRbeta CDR3 regions were amplified from genomic DNA using the immunoSEQ Assay, a bias-controlled multiplex PCR. The study's processing was this. Nucleated cell counts per sample were estimated from amplification of reference gene primers within the assay. To quantify the absolute abundance of each unique TCRbeta CDR3 rearrangement, sequence reads were collapsed and filtered. For each sample, productive Simpson clonality was calculated as the square root of Simpson's diversity index over productive rearrangements. The source is immuneACCESS, and TCRdb retained only in-frame sequences with V and J called. Part of the clones is not carried over; for the studies checked, unresolved V genes explain less than half of this, and the remainder is unexplained. V and J calls and clone size are as listed in that table; D and trimming were resolved from the DNA. This sample comprises over 200,000 clones, approximately 83% of them detected only once. Less than 2.5% of the sample goes to the ten largest clones.

This clone showed up just a few times. Its antigen has not been determined. Per-base qualities were not stored, and no clone one base away is much larger. CDR1 SGHRS and CDR2 YFSETQ were looked up in the germline V gene. The CDR3 goes from the cysteine to the phenylalanine over 15 residues. Just the 45-base CDR3 DNA is kept, in frame starting at base 1. The germline V and J ends show losses of 4 bases and 4 bases respectively, and no gene match explains 9 bases of the junction. Participants in the prospective study were enrolled through a virtual design, were aged roughly 18 to 90 years, and lived in under 25 United States geographic areas. To assign participants to cohorts, the prospective study relied on clinical history that participants themselves reported in a screening survey and a study questionnaire. Recovered participants in ImmuneRACE Cohort 3 were defined as having two consecutive negative NP/OP PCR tests, clearance from a healthcare professional, or resolution of symptoms. In the prospective study, whole blood, serum and a nasopharyngeal or oropharyngeal swab were collected from each participant by mobile phlebotomists. Over an approximately 2-month period, participants in the prospective study had the option of providing additional blood draws and questionnaires. Before DNA extraction, prospective study blood samples were shipped either frozen or at room temperature.

The V gene is TRBV5-1 and the J gene is TRBJ2-5, with 8 central nucleotides matching TRBD2. The sequenced sample was PBMCs or T cells enriched from blood (not recorded which). This TCR came from a woman aged 50 to 65 who had recovered from COVID-19. The encoded CDR3 is CASSAGLVGSETQYF. In nucleotides, the sequence is TGCGCCAGCAGCGCGGGACTAGTGGGATCAGAGACCCAGTACTTC.